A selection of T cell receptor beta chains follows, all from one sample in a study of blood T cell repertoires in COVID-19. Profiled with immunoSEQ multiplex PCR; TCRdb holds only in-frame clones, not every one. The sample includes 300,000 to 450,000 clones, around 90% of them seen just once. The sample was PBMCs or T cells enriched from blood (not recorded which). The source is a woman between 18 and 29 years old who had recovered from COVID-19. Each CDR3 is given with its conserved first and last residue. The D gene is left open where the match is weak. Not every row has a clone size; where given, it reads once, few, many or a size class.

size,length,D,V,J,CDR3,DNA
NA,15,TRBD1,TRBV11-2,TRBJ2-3,CASSSGQGGTDTQYF,TGTGCCAGCAGCTCGGGACAGGGAGGCACAGATACGCAGTATTTT
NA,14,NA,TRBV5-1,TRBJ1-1,CASSLEGGINPAFF,TGCGCCAGCAGCTTGGAAGGAGGGATAAACCCAGCTTTCTTT
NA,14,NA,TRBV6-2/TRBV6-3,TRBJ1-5,CASSSSYSNQPQHF,TGTGCCAGCAGCTCAAGCTATAGCAATCAGCCCCAGCATTTT
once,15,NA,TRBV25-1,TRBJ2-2,CASSARTGSPGELFF,TGTGCCAGCAGTGCGCGAACAGGATCCCCCGGGGAGCTGTTTTTT
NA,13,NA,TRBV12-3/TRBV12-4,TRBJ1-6,CASSQGSPGPLHF,TGTGCCAGCAGTCAGGGGAGCCCGGGGCCCCTCCACTTT
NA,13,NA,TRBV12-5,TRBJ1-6,CASGAGSNSPLHF,TGTGCTAGTGGTGCAGGTTCCAATTCACCCCTCCACTTT
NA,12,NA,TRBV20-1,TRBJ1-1,CSASAEVTEAFF,TGCAGTGCTAGTGCCGAGGTCACTGAAGCTTTCTTT
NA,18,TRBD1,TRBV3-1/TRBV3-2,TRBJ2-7,CASSPGWGTGTGENEQYF,TGTGCCAGCAGCCCGGGTTGGGGAACCGGGACAGGGGAGAACGAGCAGTACTTC
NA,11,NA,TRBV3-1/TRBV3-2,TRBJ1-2,CASSQQGGYTF,TGTGCCAGCAGCCAACAGGGTGGCTACACCTTC
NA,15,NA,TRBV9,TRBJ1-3,CASSNQGNSGNTIYF,TGTGCCAGCAGCAATCAGGGGAATTCTGGAAACACCATATATTTT
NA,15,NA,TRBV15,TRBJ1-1,CATSREGGMNTEAFF,TGTGCCACCAGCAGAGAAGGGGGAATGAACACTGAAGCTTTCTTT
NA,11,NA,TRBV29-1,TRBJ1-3,CSVAAGNTIYF,TGCAGCGTTGCGGCTGGAAACACCATATATTTT
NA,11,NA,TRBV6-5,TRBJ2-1,CASSRGDEQFF,TGTGCCAGCAGTCGCGGAGATGAGCAGTTCTTC
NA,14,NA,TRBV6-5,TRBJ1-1,CASSYSVGSTEAFF,TGTGCCAGCAGTTACTCTGTCGGGTCCACTGAAGCTTTCTTT
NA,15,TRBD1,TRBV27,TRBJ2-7,CASSIRDRLDYEQYF,TGTGCCAGCAGTATCCGGGACAGACTCGACTACGAGCAGTACTTC
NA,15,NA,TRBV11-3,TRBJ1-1,CASSLGAGANTEAFF,TGTGCCAGCAGCTTGGGGGCAGGGGCCAACACTGAAGCTTTCTTT
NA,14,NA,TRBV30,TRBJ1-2,CAWSIGIANYGYTF,TGTGCCTGGAGCATCGGTATCGCTAACTATGGCTACACCTTC
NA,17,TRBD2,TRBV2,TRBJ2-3,CASSEVWRGGRTDTQYF,TGTGCCAGCAGTGAAGTATGGCGGGGGGGCCGTACAGATACGCAGTATTTT
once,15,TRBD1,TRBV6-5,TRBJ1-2,CASRPTGQGNYGYTF,TGTGCCAGCAGACCTACGGGACAGGGAAACTATGGCTACACCTTC
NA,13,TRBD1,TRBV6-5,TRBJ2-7,CASSTTGVYEQYF,TGTGCCAGCAGTACGACAGGGGTCTACGAGCAGTACTTC
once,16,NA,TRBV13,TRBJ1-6,CASSLVRGAGNSPLHF,TGTGCCAGCAGCTTAGTTCGGGGGGCGGGTAATTCACCCCTCCACTTT
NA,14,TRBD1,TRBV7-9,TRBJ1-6,CASTYGQGESPLHF,TGTGCCAGCACCTATGGACAGGGGGAATCACCCCTCCACTTT
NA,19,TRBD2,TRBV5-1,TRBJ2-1,CASSLIFWTSGGASNEQFF,TGCGCCAGCAGCTTGATTTTTTGGACTAGCGGGGGGGCCAGTAATGAGCAGTTCTTC
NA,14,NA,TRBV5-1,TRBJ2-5,CASSLGEREVTQYF,TGCGCCAGCAGCCTCGGGGAGCGTGAGGTGACCCAGTACTTC
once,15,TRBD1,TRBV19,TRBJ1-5,CASSQDRATLRPQHF,TGTGCCAGTAGTCAGGACAGGGCCACCCTACGGCCCCAGCATTTT
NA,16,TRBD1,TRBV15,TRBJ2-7,CATSSGYGTGSYEQYF,TGTGCCACCAGCTCAGGATACGGGACAGGGTCGTACGAGCAGTACTTC
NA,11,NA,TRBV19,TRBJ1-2,CALRGATGYTF,TGTGCCTTGCGGGGGGCGACTGGCTACACCTTC
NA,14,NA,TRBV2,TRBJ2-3,CASSDRGSTDTQYF,TGTGCCAGCAGTGATAGGGGGAGCACAGATACGCAGTATTTT
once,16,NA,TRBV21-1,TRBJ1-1,CASTDRTGYRSTEAFF,TGTGCCAGCACAGACCGGACAGGATACCGTAGCACTGAAGCTTTCTTT
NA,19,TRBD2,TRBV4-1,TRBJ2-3,CASSQEPPGTSGGTDTQYF,TGCGCCAGCAGCCAAGAACCGCCCGGGACTAGCGGGGGCACAGATACGCAGTATTTT
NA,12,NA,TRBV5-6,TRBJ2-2,CASGTYTGELFF,TGTGCCAGCGGGACTTACACCGGGGAGCTGTTTTTT
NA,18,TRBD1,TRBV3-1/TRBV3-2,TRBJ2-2,CASSPTSTGGIGPGELFF,TGTGCCAGCAGCCCCACCTCAACAGGGGGCATTGGTCCCGGGGAGCTGTTTTTT
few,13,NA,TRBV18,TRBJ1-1,CASSARKTGEAFF,TGTGCCAGCTCCGCCCGTAAGACAGGTGAAGCTTTCTTT
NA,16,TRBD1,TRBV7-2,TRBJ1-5,CASSRGTGASNQPQHF,TGTGCCAGCAGCCGCGGGACAGGGGCTAGCAATCAGCCCCAGCATTTT
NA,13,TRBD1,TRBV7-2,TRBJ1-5,CASSDRDRGPQHF,TGTGCCAGCAGCGACCGGGACAGAGGGCCCCAGCATTTT
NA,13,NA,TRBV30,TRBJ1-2,CAWSEGQDYGYTF,TGTGCCTGGAGTGAGGGACAAGACTATGGCTACACCTTC
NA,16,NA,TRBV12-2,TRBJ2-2,CASRLAGQGDTGELFF,TGTGCAAGTCGCTTAGCAGGACAGGGGGACACCGGGGAGCTGTTTTTT
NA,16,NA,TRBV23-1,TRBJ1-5,CASSHWEKGAKQPQHF,TGCGCCAGCAGTCATTGGGAAAAAGGGGCTAAACAGCCCCAGCATTTT
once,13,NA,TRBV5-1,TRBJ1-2,CASSAGTSYGYTF,TGCGCCAGCAGCGCCGGGACATCCTATGGCTACACCTTC
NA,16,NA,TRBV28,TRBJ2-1,CASSLSGLGTYNEQFF,TGTGCCAGCAGTTTATCGGGTTTAGGCACCTACAATGAGCAGTTCTTC
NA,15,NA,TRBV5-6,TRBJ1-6,CASSLRRDFDSPLHF,TGTGCCAGCAGCTTAAGACGGGACTTTGACTCACCCCTCCACTTT
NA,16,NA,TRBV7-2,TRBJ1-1,CASSFYRDLMNTEAFF,TGTGCCAGCAGCTTCTACAGGGATTTGATGAACACTGAAGCTTTCTTT
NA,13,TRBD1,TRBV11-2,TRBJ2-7,CASSLGTGSEQYF,TGTGCCAGCAGCTTAGGGACAGGGAGCGAGCAGTACTTC
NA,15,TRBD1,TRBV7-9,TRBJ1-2,CASSLGTGPNYGYTF,TGTGCCAGCAGCTTGGGGACAGGACCCAACTATGGCTACACCTTC
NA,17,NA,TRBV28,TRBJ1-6,CASSFSSGVQGTSPLHF,TGTGCCAGCAGTTTCTCGTCGGGTGTGCAGGGTACTTCACCCCTCCACTTT
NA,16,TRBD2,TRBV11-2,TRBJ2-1,CASSRLRAGGPHEQFF,TGTGCCAGCAGCCGACTTAGAGCGGGGGGGCCGCATGAGCAGTTCTTC
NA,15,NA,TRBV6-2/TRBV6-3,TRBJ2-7,CASSSLGARIYEQYF,TGTGCCAGCAGTTCCTTGGGGGCCCGGATCTACGAGCAGTACTTC
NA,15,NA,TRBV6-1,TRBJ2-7,CASSEPRVPFYEQYF,TGTGCCAGCAGTGAACCCAGGGTCCCATTTTACGAGCAGTACTTC
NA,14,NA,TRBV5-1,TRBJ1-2,CASKVEQGGNGYTF,TGCGCCAGCAAAGTGGAACAGGGTGGGAATGGCTACACCTTC
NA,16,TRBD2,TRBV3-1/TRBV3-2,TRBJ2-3,CASSQGVLAATDTQYF,TGTGCCAGCAGCCAAGGCGTGCTAGCGGCTACAGATACGCAGTATTTT
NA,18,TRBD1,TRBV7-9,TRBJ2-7,CASSHYRGRTPAWSEQYF,TGTGCCAGCAGCCATTACAGGGGTCGGACACCCGCCTGGAGCGAGCAGTACTTC
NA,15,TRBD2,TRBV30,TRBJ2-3,CAWSSRAGWTDTQYF,TGTGCCTGGAGTTCGCGAGCGGGGTGGACAGATACGCAGTATTTT